One and the same sample provided the 25 T cell receptor beta chains below, sequenced in a study of memory CD4+ T cells and cytomegalovirus serostatus (dated by TCRdb to between 2019 and 2020). A FACSAria II was used to sort memory CD4+ T cells, defined as single viable CD3+CD4+CD8-CD45RO+ cells. Libraries were constructed by the immunoSEQ multiplex PCR assay. Held by TCRdb, this immuneACCESS table contains in-frame sequences only and omits some clones. Under half of the omission traces to an unresolved V gene where checked; the cause of the rest is unknown. The sample table shows about 25,000 clones, and around 80% are seen once. The leading ten clones occupy 0.68% of the sample. Sequenced material: memory CD4+ T cells from blood. These receptors were taken from an adult in good health and CMV-seronegative.

The rearrangement joins TRBV11-2 to TRBJ1-2; unclear D gene. Trimming pared 0 bases from V and 2 bases from J, leaving 10 bases between. The germline V gene encodes CDR1 SGHAT and CDR2 FQNNGV. The CDR3 is 15 residues long. The CDR3 loop is CASSLESFSNYGYTF. CDR3 DNA sequence: TGTGCCAGCAGCTTAGAGTCATTTTCAAACTATGGCTACACCTTC.

This clone is categorized as medium-sized. The chain is built from TRBV19 and TRBJ2-3; D remains unclear. V lost 4 bases and J 0 bases, leaving 11 bases between the germline ends. Per the germline V gene, CDR1 is LNHDA and CDR2 is SQIVND (reference sequence). This CDR3 contains 15 residues. This CDR3 is CASSTPKLSTDTQYF. The CDR3 DNA follows: TGTGCCAGTAGTACGCCAAAGTTAAGCACAGATACGCAGTATTTT.

The chain has TRBV7-9 and TRBJ1-1; no reliable D call. From germline, CDR1 is SEHNR and CDR2 FQNEAQ (reference sequence). V was cut by 1 base and J by 4 bases, with 13 bases left in between. The CDR3 runs to 15 residues. This CDR3 is CASSLVLASSTEAFF. In DNA, the CDR3 is TGTGCCAGCAGCTTAGTACTGGCTTCGAGCACTGAAGCTTTCTTT.

V and J are TRBV18 and TRBJ1-2, with D perhaps TRBD1 (5 bases). This CDR3 comprises 13 residues. Trimming left V 1 base short and J 7 bases short, with 10 bases between. The V gene's germline CDR1 is KGHSH and CDR2 LQKENI. CDR3 nucleotide sequence: TGTGCCAGCTCACCACAGACAGCGAGTGGCTACACCTTC. Amino acids: CASSPQTASGYTF.

The chain uses TRBV6-5 and TRBJ1-1; 10 positions agree with TRBD1. The V segment lost 4 bases and the J segment 11 bases; nucleotides outside the gene matches: 10. CDR1 MNHEY and CDR2 SVGAGI come from the germline V gene. The CDR3 is 14 residues long. In DNA, the CDR3 is TGTGCCAGCAGTTCGGGGGGACAGGGGTTGCAGGCTTTCTTT. This translates into CASSSGGQGLQAFF.

The chain links TRBV7-2 to TRBJ2-7; no clear D gene. The V gene lost 0 bases and the J gene lost 3 bases, with 3 bases spanning the gap. CDR1 is SGHTA, CDR2 FQGNSA, per germline. This CDR3 region has 12 residues. CDR3 in amino acids: CASSLAHYEQYF. DNA for the CDR3: TGTGCCAGCAGCTTAGCCCACTACGAGCAGTACTTC.

V is TRBV14 and J is TRBJ1-5, with TRBD1 matching 8 bases. CDR1 and CDR2 from the germline V gene are SGHDN and FVKESK. This CDR3 has 16 amino acids. Trimming at V came to 5 bases and at J to 1 base, leaving 7 bases not matched to a gene. The CDR3 sequence is CASSIARGPSNQPQHF. The CDR3 coding sequence is TGTGCCAGCAGCATAGCCAGGGGGCCCAGCAATCAGCCCCAGCATTTT.

The rearrangement links TRBV7-2 to TRBJ2-1, with 14 bases matching TRBD2. Germline CDR1 SGHTA, CDR2 FQGNSA. CDR3 length equals 16 residues. V dropped 7 bases and J dropped 2; count of bases not matched to a gene: 4. The CDR3 is CASTQGLAGAYNEQFF. The CDR3 DNA is TGTGCCAGCACCCAGGGACTAGCGGGGGCCTACAATGAGCAGTTCTTC.

The J gene is TRBJ1-5, the V gene TRBV7-2, with D uncertain. Germline V CDR1 and CDR2: SGHTA, FQGNSA. The CDR3 totals 14 residues. V was clipped by 4 bases and J by 6 bases, with 13 bases between them. Here the CDR3 DNA reads TGTGCCAGCAGCTCCGCTGGAGTAGCTCAGCCCCAGCATTTT. Amino acid sequence: CASSSAGVAQPQHF.

There are a few counts of this clone. This sequence joins TRBV10-3 and TRBJ1-6; the D gene is possibly TRBD1 (5 bases). Per germline, CDR1 ENHRY and CDR2 SYGVKD. Trimming stripped 2 bases from V and 10 bases from J, with 12 bases between. This CDR3 is built from 14 residues. The CDR3 spells CAISESQGPSPLHF. The CDR3 DNA is TGTGCCATCAGTGAGAGTCAGGGCCCCTCACCCCTCCACTTT.

The gene calls are TRBV6-6 and TRBJ1-3, with D tentatively TRBD1 (5 bases). Germline CDR1 reads MNHNY; CDR2 reads SVGAGI (reference sequence). The V end lost 7 bases, the J end lost 0 bases, and 16 bases lay between the germline ends. CDR3 length equals 16 residues. The CDR3 region is CASISPGPRSGNTIYF. The CDR3 DNA is TGTGCCAGCATATCACCAGGGCCTCGCTCTGGAAACACCATATATTTT.

The gene calls are TRBV18 and TRBJ1-1; no reliable D call. The CDR3 spans 14 residues. V was pared by 8 bases and J by 4 bases, with 17 bases between. Germline CDR1 reads KGHSH; CDR2 reads LQKENI. The CDR3 here is CASQPSGGATEAFF. CDR3 nucleotide sequence: TGTGCCAGCCAACCCTCGGGAGGTGCCACTGAAGCTTTCTTT.

Remarks on this clone: This same CDR3 is encoded by further DNA sequences in the sample. This chain uses TRBV7-3 with TRBJ2-1, with TRBD2 matching 12 bases. With 3 bases clipped from V and 9 bases from J, the junction kept 0 bases outside the gene matches. The CDR3 consists of 13 residues. CDR1 is SGHTA and CDR2 is FQGTGA in the germline V gene. This CDR3 is CASSLTSGGEQFF. The CDR3 DNA is TGTGCCAGCAGCTTGACTAGCGGGGGTGAGCAGTTCTTC.

The CDR3 sequence is CASSSQGAGANVLTF. The DNA for the CDR3 is TGCGCCAGCAGCTCCCAGGGCGCTGGGGCCAACGTCCTGACTTTC. The chain employs TRBV5-1 and TRBJ2-6, with D tentatively TRBD1 (5 bases). CDR1 is SGHRS and CDR2 is YFSETQ in the germline V gene. V was clipped by 3 bases and J by 2 bases, with 9 bases between them. CDR3 size: 15 residues.

The chain combines TRBV5-4 with TRBJ1-4, with 11 bases fitting TRBD1. Germline V lookup: CDR1 SGHNT, CDR2 YYREEE (reference sequence). CDR3 length equals 15 residues. Trimming took 4 bases from V and 6 from J; bases not matched to a gene: 5. CDR3 DNA: TGTGCCAGCAGCCGATGGACAGGGGGCGATGAAAAACTGTTTTTT. Translating it yields CASSRWTGGDEKLFF.

This chain uses TRBV7-2 with TRBJ1-2, with D uncertain. Germline-derived CDR1 and CDR2 are SGHTA and FQGNSA. The CDR3 is 15 residues long. V lost 1 base, J lost 4 bases, and 13 bases lay in between. This CDR3 is CASSLGGKDPYGYTF. CDR3 bases: TGTGCCAGCAGCTTAGGAGGGAAGGATCCCTATGGCTACACCTTC.

The chain uses TRBV11-1 and TRBJ1-4; 8 nucleotides align to TRBD1. The CDR3 extends over 16 amino acids. V was pared by 4 bases and J by 0 bases, with 4 bases of the junction left unmatched. Germline V gene data show CDR1 as SGHAT and CDR2 as FQDESV (reference sequence). As DNA, the CDR3 is TGTGCCAGCAGCTGGACAGGGTCCCCAACTAATGAAAAACTGTTTTTT. Translating it yields CASSWTGSPTNEKLFF.

This chain joins TRBV4-1 and TRBJ1-6, with TRBD1 matching over 9 bases. Germline CDR1 and CDR2: MGHRA and YSYEKL. CDR3 length: 16 residues. With 1 base clipped from V and 4 bases from J, the junction kept 2 bases outside the gene matches. This CDR3 reads CASSQVGTGYNSPLHF. The CDR3, as DNA: TGCGCCAGCAGCCAAGTAGGGACAGGGTATAATTCACCCCTCCACTTT.

This clone turned up a few times. A read error may produce the germline difference seen at one junction end. J is TRBJ2-6 and V is TRBV7-7; either TRBD1 or TRBD2 may supply D (5 bases each). CDR3 size: 19 residues. From germline, CDR1 is SSHAT and CDR2 FNYEAQ (reference sequence). The CDR3 loop reads CASSPGIGGASSGANVLTF. For the CDR3, the DNA is TGTGCTAGCAGCCCCGGGATTGGGGGTGCTAGCTCTGGGGCCAACGTCCTGACTTTC.

The gene calls are TRBV2 and TRBJ1-1, with D unresolved. The CDR3 sequence is 13 residues long. The germline V gene encodes CDR1 SNHLY and CDR2 FYNNEI. V dropped 6 bases and J dropped 1 base, with 9 bases sitting between them. The CDR3, as DNA: TGTGCCAGCAGCTCTGACACGAACACTGAAGCTTTCTTT. It yields the protein CASSSDTNTEAFF.

This clone appeared a few times. V and J are TRBV7-9 and TRBJ1-1; D gene unclear. Germline CDR1 reads SEHNR; CDR2 reads FQNEAQ (reference sequence). V was trimmed by 1 base and J by 5 bases, leaving 2 bases between them. The CDR3 runs to 11 residues. The CDR3 DNA sequence: TGTGCCAGCAGCTTAGGAACTGAAGCTTTCTTT. It is translated as CASSLGTEAFF.

The chain combines TRBV7-2 with TRBJ1-2; D unclear. The CDR3 length is 13 residues. Germline CDR1 and CDR2: SGHTA and FQGNSA. Trimming removed 5 bases at V and 2 bases at J, with 9 bases between. CDR3 sequence: CASSGPPNYGYTF. Written as DNA, the CDR3 is TGTGCCAGCAGCGGTCCCCCCAACTATGGCTACACCTTC.

This clone was seen a few times. This sequence joins TRBV7-9 and TRBJ1-6; 7 nucleotides match TRBD1. The V and J ends lost 4 bases and 8 bases, in that order; junction bases with no gene match: 8. The CDR3 has 15 residues. CDR1 is SEHNR, CDR2 FQNEAQ, per germline (reference sequence). The CDR3 sequence is CASSSGTDLYSPLHF. The CDR3 DNA is TGTGCCAGCAGCTCGGGGACAGACTTATATTCACCCCTCCACTTT. The full variable domain, rest sourced from reference TRBV7-9 and TRBJ1-6, is DTGVSQNPRHKITKRGQNVTFRCDPISEHNRLYWYRQTLGQGPEFLTYFQNEAQLEKSRLLSDRFSAERPKGSFSTLEIQRTEQGDSAMYLCASSSGTDLYSPLHFGNGTRLTVT.

This chain uses TRBV10-3 with TRBJ2-2; no clear D. Germline V gives CDR1 ENHRY, CDR2 SYGVKD. The ends were cut back, 1 base at V and 3 bases at J, with 6 bases in the middle. This CDR3 has 14 residues. The CDR3 region is CAISEYEDTGELFF. DNA of the CDR3: TGTGCCATCAGTGAGTACGAGGACACCGGGGAGCTGTTTTTT.

V usage is TRBV25-1 and J usage is TRBJ1-5; 8 bases are a match to TRBD1. V dropped 3 bases and J dropped 5; count of bases not matched to a gene: 3. This CDR3 is built from 14 residues. Germline CDR1 MGHDK, CDR2 SYGVNS. The CDR3 nucleotides are TGTGCCAGCAGTGATGAGACAGGGGATCAGCCCCAGCATTTT. Translated, it gives CASSDETGDQPQHF.